This T cell receptor (beta chain) emerged from a study of cytomegalovirus exposure and HLA in healthy donors (dated by TCRdb to about 2017). Study-level background: An earlier analysis of a few hundred of the donors reported 276 Gb of sequence data and 117 million unique TCR beta sequences obtained from roughly 170 million T cells. A handful of DR-DQ haplotypes were handled as single units for association and clustering because linkage in the cohort was strong. The number of typed donors differed by locus: roughly 629-640 for A, B, C, DRB1 and DQB1; 500 to 550 for DQA1; roughly 600 for DPA1; and about 470 for DPB1. Roughly 300 gigabases of sequencing data and approximately 85 million unique TCR sequences were included in an early release covering about 600 HLA-typed donors. All discovery cohort repertoires had been generated using a single sequencing platform. The genetic ancestry cluster associated with self-reported Caucasian donors included 81% of the roughly 400 genotyped donors. An earlier analysis of more than 450 of the donors used high-throughput TCR beta sequencing to judge whether each TCR beta V gene segment behaved as functional or pseudogenic. Rather than using new phenotypic data, the later analysis identified candidate immune exposures from TCR beta sequences and from how often those sequences occurred across donors. A separate validation cohort of approximately 130 different subjects was used in addition to the 666-subject first cohort. Donor age, sex, ethnicity and CMV serostatus were compiled together with the repertoire data. To predict cytomegalovirus infection status, the study combined high-throughput TCR immunosequencing, statistical association of individual TCRs with disease status, and machine learning. A later analysis re-analyzed previously published TCR beta repertoires from 666 donors and added high-resolution HLA genotyping to study TCR occurrence patterns. A later genetic analysis used genome-wide SNP genotypes for about 60% of the roughly 700 donors, treating that subset as a discovery cohort. Among around 400 genotyped donors of the cohort, an average of about 240,000 unique TCR beta nucleotide sequences was sequenced per donor, of which about 19% were non-productive. The study aimed to test whether cataloging public T cell receptors could reveal signatures of past pathogen exposure. HLA typing included class I and class II loci at four-digit resolution. The study used immunosequencing to profile the T cell repertoires of about 670 subjects and linked those repertoires to cytomegalovirus serostatus.

Comments on this clone: Its recognized antigen is unknown. No base quality values were provided; no much bigger clone lies one nucleotide off.

The protocol used for the library was the immunoSEQ multiplex PCR assay. For the multiplex PCR, a mixture combining 60 forward primers for TCR Vbeta segments and 13 reverse primers for TCR Jbeta segments was used. The CDR3 region of rearranged TCR beta genes was amplified from genomic DNA with a multiplex PCR assay. Amplified TCR beta libraries were sequenced as 87-base-pair reads on the Illumina HiSeq System. As for the original processing: A later analysis counted 65 million to 90 million unique TCR beta chains across the 550 to 700 repertoires, and 10 million to 11 million of these chains were shared by at least two donors. Raw reads were error-corrected and collapsed into unique sequences with a nearest-neighbor algorithm that merged closely related sequences to remove PCR and sequencing errors. To assign V, D and J gene segments, CDR3 sequences were aligned to IMGT reference sequences. Each retained sequence needed at least a six-nucleotide match to both a V gene segment and a J gene segment. A rearrangement was called productive if the CDR3 had no stop codons and remained in frame with V and J, and every other rearrangement was called non-productive. Following IMGT convention, CDR3 was defined as the stretch from the second conserved V-encoded cysteine up to the conserved J-encoded phenylalanine. Sequences without an unambiguous match to a single V gene segment were excluded from the earlier analysis of a few hundred of the donors. In an earlier analysis of around 590 of the donors, a V segment was called functional when productive rearrangements were above 56.7%, and segregating when the standard deviation between donors exceeded 5%. A statistical classification framework was developed to diagnose cytomegalovirus status using the catalog of TCR beta chain sequences. In a later analysis, V and J genes were assigned by comparing TCR nucleotide sequences against IMGT/GENE-DB human TR gene sequences. Using the TCRdist pipeline, a later analysis assigned CDR3 sequences along with most-parsimonious VDJ recombination scenarios. In a later analysis, each TCR beta chain was defined by its CDR3 amino acid sequence together with its V-gene family, and reads without a unique V-gene family were excluded. In a later analysis, nearly 600 highly shared, low-generation-probability nucleotide sequences were removed to address suspected cross-contamination and a sequencing artifact. In a later analysis, a clonal expansion index for each public chain was calculated from normalized within-repertoire ranks of inferred template counts. In a later analysis, generation probabilities were computed using a VDJ recombination model fitted to out-of-frame rearrangements, and the results were checked against IGoR. Hypergeometric tests were used in a later analysis to score TCR-TCR, TCR-HLA and TCR-CMV co-occurrence, with a repertoire-size bias correction applied to the TCR pairs. To estimate false discovery rates, a later analysis permuted the HLA or CMV assignments 20 times. In a later analysis, co-occurring TCRs were grouped using DBSCAN, with TCRdist sequence similarity added in when clustering inside HLA-allele-positive subsets. Repertoires with fewer than 30,000 or more than 120,000 public chains, plus five repertoires with anomalous nucleotide sharing, were excluded from co-occurrence clustering. TCRdb provides this immuneACCESS table in a form limited to in-frame rearrangements. Some clones are lacking; in checked studies, under half of them reflect an unresolved V gene, and why the rest are absent is not known. V and J calls and clone size follow that table, whereas D and trimming were derived from the DNA. The sample profile shows some 140,000 clones; roughly 77% of them were found once. The ten largest make up 3.1% of the sample.

The CDR3 has 15 amino acids, counting the end cysteine and phenylalanine. CDR3 DNA is the only sequence kept; it has 45 bases, read in frame from the first base. CDR1 and CDR2, looked up from the germline V gene (reference sequence), are GTSNPN and SVGIG. V gives up 4 bases and J gives up 8 bases, and the segment between their germline ends measures 23 bases. In total, 666 healthy bone marrow donors made up the cohort. Cohort members were all nominally healthy when sampled, although unrecorded immune exposures were likely present. The donor was CMV seronegative and was included in the group of 352 seronegative cohort members. Each donor provided a peripheral blood sample, and peripheral blood mononuclear cells were used for TCR beta sequencing. Genomic DNA extraction from the blood cell samples was performed with the Qiagen DNeasy Blood Extraction Kit. Overall study results and their limits: Because counts were too low, more than 15 rarely observed V segments, including chromosome 9 orphons, were left out of the earlier analysis of some 600 of the donors. The sequencing pipeline was judged likely to have produced a cluster of highly shared sequence variants as a technical artifact. At a false discovery rate of 0.05, a later analysis linked roughly 17,000 TCR beta sequences to specific HLA alleles. In vitro tests confirmed that a few of the cytomegalovirus-associated TCR beta chains recognize cytomegalovirus antigens. Because some donors lacked HLA typing at each locus, the association tests relied only on the typed subset. A further reported finding was that TCR beta sequences accurately predicted the HLA-A and HLA-B alleles for most subjects in the first cohort. The authors suggested that the approach could potentially be generalized to other disease states and immunological phenotypes. The 87-base-pair reads could not distinguish some IMGT-functional V segments, including TRBV6-2 and TRBV6-3, so those segments were excluded. In an earlier analysis of approximately 590 of the donors, most TCR beta V segments were observed in productive rearrangements about 87% or about 30% of the time, broadly matching IMGT annotations. The classifier was reported to diagnose cytomegalovirus status with high specificity and sensitivity in both the original and validation cohorts. In a later analysis, the rate of TCR association differed among HLA loci, with DRB1 alleles having the most associated TCRs and HLA-C alleles having the fewest. For the cohort, immune exposure information was limited to CMV serostatus. The presence/absence analyses assumed that sequencing depth was roughly uniform across donors, and that assumption may not be true. Assigning TCR associations to individual alleles was difficult when HLA alleles, especially DR and DQ, strongly co-occurred. According to a later genetic analysis, donors in an Asian-associated ancestry cluster had fewer N-insertions in productive TCRs than the approximately 670-donor mean. Correlated functional status among segregating V segments might be attributable to linkage disequilibrium, but an unknown experimental factor could not be ruled out. According to a later analysis, most CMV-associated TCR beta chains appeared to be HLA-restricted, and the HLA associations seemed to be driven largely by CMV exposure. Only TCR beta chains were sequenced in this cohort, and the absence of alpha or paired-chain data limited detectable features. A later analysis found that HLA-associated TCR beta chains were more clonally expanded and had lower generation probabilities than equally common non-associated chains. A later genetic analysis associated a missense DCLRE1C variant with V-gene and J-gene trimming of TCR beta chains, and an independent cohort replicated the association. Several of the top co-occurrence clusters appeared to be linked to parvovirus B19, influenza, CMV and Epstein-Barr virus, according to a later analysis. Most TCR sequences were seen in very few donors, while some public TCRs were found in many individuals. A total of fewer than 200 TCR beta chains were listed by the study as associated with cytomegalovirus.

Input material: PBMCs. This sequence uses TRBV30 and TRBJ1-2; a tentative D match to TRBD1 spans 6 bases. The source is a female donor in good health and CMV-seronegative. The nucleotide sequence reads TGTGCCTGGACGCAAATCAGGGGCGGGGGCTGGGGCTACACCTTC. This encodes CAWTQIRGGGWGYTF.